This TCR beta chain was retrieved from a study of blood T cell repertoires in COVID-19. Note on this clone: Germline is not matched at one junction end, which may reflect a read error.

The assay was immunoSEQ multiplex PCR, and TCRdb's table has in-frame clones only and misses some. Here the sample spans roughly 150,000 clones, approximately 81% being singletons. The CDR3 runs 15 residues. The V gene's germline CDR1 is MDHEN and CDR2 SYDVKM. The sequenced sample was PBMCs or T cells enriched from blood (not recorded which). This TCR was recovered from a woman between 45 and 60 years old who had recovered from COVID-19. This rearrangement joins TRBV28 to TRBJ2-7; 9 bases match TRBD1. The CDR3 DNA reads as TGTGCCAGCAGTTCAACCGGGACAGGGAGCCCCATGAGCAACTTC. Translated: CASSSTGTGSPMSNF.